The T cell receptor (beta chain) under discussion was sequenced for a study of blood T cell repertoires in COVID-19. The CDR3 has 16 amino acids. The germline V gene encodes CDR1 DFQATT and CDR2 SNEGSKA (reference sequence). The V end lost 3 bases, the J end lost 0 bases, and 17 bases lay between the germline ends. This table comes from immunoSEQ multiplex PCR, and its TCRdb copy is limited to in-frame clones, with some not included. Of around 380,000 clones listed, approximately 89% were seen once; the top ten hold under 1.5%. The J gene is TRBJ1-2, the V gene TRBV20-1; D ambiguous. The TCR sequence derives from a man between 25 and 39 years old who had recovered from COVID-19. Sequencing input: PBMCs or T cells enriched from blood (not recorded which). DNA for the CDR3: TGCAGTGCTAGTCCTCCACTCGAGGGAGCTAACTATGGCTACACCTTC. Its translation: CSASPPLEGANYGYTF.